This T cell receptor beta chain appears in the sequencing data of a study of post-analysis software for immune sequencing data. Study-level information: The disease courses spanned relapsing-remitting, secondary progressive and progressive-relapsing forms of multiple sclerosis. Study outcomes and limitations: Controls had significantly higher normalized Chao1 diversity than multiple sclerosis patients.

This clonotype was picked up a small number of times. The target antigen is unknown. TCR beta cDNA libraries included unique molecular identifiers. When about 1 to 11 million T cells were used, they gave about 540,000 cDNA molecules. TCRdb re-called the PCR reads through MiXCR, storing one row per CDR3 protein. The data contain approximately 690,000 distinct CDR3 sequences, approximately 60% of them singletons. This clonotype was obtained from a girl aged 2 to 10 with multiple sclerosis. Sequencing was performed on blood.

CDR3 in amino acids: CSVAGLPSSYNEQFF. The CDR3, as DNA: TGCAGCGTTGCCGGACTACCCAGCTCCTACAATGAGCAGTTCTTC. J is TRBJ2-1 and V is TRBV29-1; tentative D call: TRBD2 (6 bases). With 4 bases removed from V and 0 bases from J, the gap between germline ends came to 13 bases. Germline assignment: CDR1 SQVTM and CDR2 ANQGSEA. This CDR3 has 15 residues.